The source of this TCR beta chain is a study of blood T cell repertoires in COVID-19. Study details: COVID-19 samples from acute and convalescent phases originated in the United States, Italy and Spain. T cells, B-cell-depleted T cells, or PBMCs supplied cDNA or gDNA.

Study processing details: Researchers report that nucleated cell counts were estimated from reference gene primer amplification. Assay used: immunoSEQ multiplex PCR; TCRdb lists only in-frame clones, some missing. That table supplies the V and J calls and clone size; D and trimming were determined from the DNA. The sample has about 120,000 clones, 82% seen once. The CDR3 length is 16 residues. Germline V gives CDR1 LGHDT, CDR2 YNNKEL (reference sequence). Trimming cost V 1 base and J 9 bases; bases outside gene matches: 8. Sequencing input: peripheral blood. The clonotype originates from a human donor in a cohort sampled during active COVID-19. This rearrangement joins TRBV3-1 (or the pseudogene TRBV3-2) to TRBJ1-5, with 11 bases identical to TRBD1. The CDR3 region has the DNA TGTGCCAGCAGCCAAGGGGGACAGGGGGGACTTCGGCCCCAGCATTTT. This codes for CASSQGGQGGLRPQHF.